This passage covers 14 T cell receptor beta chains from one sample sequenced in a study of vaccination and CD4 T cells after COVID-19. As for treatment: roughly ten-day PBMC culture with coronavirus spike peptide pools or control peptides (ViraFEST assay). What these receptors recognize is not known. Cultured CD4+ T cell DNA underwent sequencing with the Oncomine TCR Beta short-read assay. From the PCR reads, TCRdb called clonotypes with MiXCR, one entry per CDR3 protein. Among 15,000 to 20,000 distinct CDR3 sequences listed, around 32% were seen once. The specimen was cultured CD4+ T cells from blood. These receptors were taken from a human donor with COVID-19.

The chain carries TRBV4-2 and TRBJ1-6, with 7 bases fitting TRBD1. Germline V gene lookup returns CDR1 LGHNA and CDR2 YNFKEQ. This CDR3 is built from 15 residues. The junction had 7 bases not matched to a gene; V was cut back by 4 bases and J by 7 bases. The CDR3 reads CASSLLDRVNSPLHF. Written as DNA, the CDR3 is TGTGCCAGCAGCCTACTCGACAGGGTCAATTCACCCCTCCACTTT.

The V call is TRBV12-3 or TRBV12-4, the J call TRBJ2-2; D not certain. The CDR3 is 13 amino acids. The V and J ends lost 2 bases and 3 bases respectively, with 4 bases between them. CDR3 sequence: CASSLWDTGELFF. The CDR3 coding sequence is TGTGCCAGCAGTTTATGGGACACCGGGGAGCTGTTTTTT.

Only a few counts were recorded for this clonotype. The V call is TRBV11-2, the J call TRBJ2-7; D not resolved. Germline V gene sequence: CDR1 SGHAT, CDR2 FQNNGV. V was trimmed by 2 bases and J by 3 bases, leaving 17 bases between them. This CDR3 is built from 16 residues. CDR3 sequence (DNA): TGTGCCAGCAGCTTATCCCGGGCAGGCAATATCTACGAGCAGTACTTC. Its translation: CASSLSRAGNIYEQYF.

This clonotype has just a few counts. The V and J genes are TRBV6-1 and TRBJ2-5; 10 bases fit TRBD2. This CDR3 has 15 amino acids. Unmatched junction bases numbered 6, after V lost 5 bases and J lost 3 bases. Per germline, CDR1 MNHNS and CDR2 SASEGT. This CDR3 is CASSPRTSGKETQYF. The CDR3 DNA sequence: TGTGCCAGCAGTCCCCGGACTAGCGGAAAAGAGACCCAGTACTTC.

This chain connects TRBV6-5 to TRBJ2-7; D is perhaps TRBD1 or TRBD2 (6 bases each). V was cut by 4 bases and J by 6 bases, with 19 bases left in between. Germline V gene lookup returns CDR1 MNHEY and CDR2 SVGAGI. There are 15 residues in the CDR3. CDR3 residues: CASSLGYREVGEQYF. The CDR3 bases are TGTGCCAGCAGTTTAGGGTACAGGGAGGTAGGCGAGCAGTACTTC.

The chain employs TRBV6-1 and TRBJ1-4; 8 bases align to TRBD1. CDR3 length: 13 residues. The ends lost 6 bases at V and 8 bases at J; junction bases unmatched: 5. The germline gives CDR1 MNHNS, CDR2 SASEGT. The CDR3 region is CASRTGVYEKLFF. CDR3 DNA: TGTGCCAGCAGGACAGGGGTCTACGAAAAACTGTTTTTT.

The J gene is TRBJ2-3, the V gene TRBV11-3; 10 bases map to TRBD2. Trimming cost V 1 base and J 2 bases; bases outside gene matches: 6. CDR3 length: 17 residues. Germline CDR1 SGHNT, CDR2 YENEEA. The CDR3 sequence: CASSLGSSGGNTDTQYF. In DNA form, the CDR3 reads TGTGCCAGCAGCTTAGGGTCTAGCGGGGGTAACACAGATACGCAGTATTTT.

The chain links TRBV12-3 or TRBV12-4 to TRBJ2-2, with 8 bases lining up with TRBD1. Trimming removed 5 bases from V and 7 bases from J; junction bases left unmatched: 9. There are 15 residues in the CDR3. The CDR3 here is CASSQSLTGVGELFF. The CDR3 DNA reads as TGTGCCAGCAGTCAATCCCTGACAGGGGTCGGGGAGCTGTTTTTT.

V gene TRBV6-5 combines with J gene TRBJ1-3; no clear D gene. CDR3 size: 18 residues. CDR1 and CDR2 from the germline V gene are MNHEY and SVGAGI. The ends were cut back, 4 bases at V and 0 bases at J, with 19 bases in the middle. CDR3 nucleotides: TGTGCCAGCAGTTTCCAAGCAACCATTAATCCCTCTGGAAACACCATATATTTT. Its translation: CASSFQATINPSGNTIYF.

The J gene is TRBJ2-1, the V gene TRBV5-4, with a tentative D call TRBD2 (7 bases). The CDR3 has 14 residues. In germline, CDR1 is SGHNT, CDR2 YYREEE (reference sequence). V lost 4 bases, J lost 8 bases, and 16 bases lay in between. CDR3 in DNA: TGTGCCAGCAGCGGGGGGGCCCTTGTCGATGAGCAGTTCTTC. This translates into CASSGGALVDEQFF.

The chain employs TRBV6-5 and TRBJ1-2; D gene unclear. CDR3 length: 15 residues. Trimming shortened V by 0 bases and J by 7 bases, and 15 bases separated the two germline ends. Germline V gene data show CDR1 as MNHEY and CDR2 as SVGAGI. The CDR3 protein is CASSYSSITAFGYTF. CDR3 sequence (DNA): TGTGCCAGCAGTTACTCGAGTATCACTGCTTTTGGCTACACCTTC.

In this sample, this clonotype turned up a few times. The CDR3 DNA sequence: TGTGCCAGTAGTCCAGGAGGCGGGGGACCCTACGAGCAGTACTTC. Translating it yields CASSPGGGGPYEQYF. The V gene is TRBV19, the J gene TRBJ2-7; 7 nucleotides line up with TRBD2. CDR1 and CDR2 from the germline V gene are LNHDA and SQIVND (reference sequence). The J segment lost 2 bases and the V segment lost 5 bases, leaving 9 bases of the junction unmatched. The length of the CDR3 is 15 residues.

The V gene is TRBV5-1, the J gene TRBJ1-1; the D gene is possibly TRBD1 (6 bases). Germline V gene sequence: CDR1 SGHRS, CDR2 YFSETQ. The CDR3 consists of 15 residues. V shed 4 bases and J shed 4 bases, with 17 bases lying between them. This chain's CDR3 is CASSVERGRGTEAFF. In DNA, the CDR3 is TGCGCCAGCAGCGTGGAGAGGGGGAGGGGCACTGAAGCTTTCTTT.

This clonotype appeared a few times. V usage is TRBV11-1 and J usage is TRBJ1-2, with D unclear. CDR3 length: 12 amino acids. Germline assignment: CDR1 SGHAT and CDR2 FQDESV (reference sequence). V gave up 1 base and J gave up 8 bases, with 8 bases separating them. For the CDR3, the DNA is TGTGCCAGCAGCTTAGACCGGAGGGGCTACACCTTC. This gives the protein CASSLDRRGYTF.